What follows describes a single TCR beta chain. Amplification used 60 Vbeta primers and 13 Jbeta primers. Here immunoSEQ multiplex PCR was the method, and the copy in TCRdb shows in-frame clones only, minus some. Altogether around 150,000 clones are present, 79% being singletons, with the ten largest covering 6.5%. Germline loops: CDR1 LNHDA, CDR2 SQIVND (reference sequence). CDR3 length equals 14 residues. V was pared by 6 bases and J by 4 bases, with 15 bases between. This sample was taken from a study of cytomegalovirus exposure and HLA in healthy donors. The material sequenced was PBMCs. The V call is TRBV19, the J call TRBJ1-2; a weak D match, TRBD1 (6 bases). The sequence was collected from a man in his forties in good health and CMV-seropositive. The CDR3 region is CASSRQGHSYGYTF. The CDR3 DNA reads TGTGCCAGTAGCCGCCAGGGACATAGCTATGGCTACACCTTC.